Listed here is a single T cell receptor beta chain. The antigen is unknown. The V end was cut by 3 bases, the J end by 4 bases, with 11 bases between. This CDR3 comprises 14 residues. CDR1 is LGHNA, CDR2 YSLEER, per germline. The source of the sample is a study of persistence of HIV-infected CD4 T cells. Overall study findings and caveats: Compared with CD3/CD28-stimulated cells, CMV- and Gag-responding cells showed lower TCRbeta richness.

The libraries were made with immunoSEQ version 4 in survey mode. Measured with immunoSEQ multiplex PCR; TCRdb has only the in-frame clones, and not every one. The data contain 40,000 to 60,000 clones, over 80% of them seen just once; the ten biggest clones take up over 3%. Nonspecific anti-CD3/anti-CD28 bead stimulation represents the broad CD4+ T cell repertoire. Sorting of responding CD4+ T cells relied on upregulated CD40 ligand together with CD69. Donors had CD4+ T cell counts above 400 cells/uL and were CMV-seropositive. Sequenced here: CD4+ T cells sorted from PBMCs after approximately 19-hour stimulation, sampled from a patient who received antiretroviral therapy. The chain couples TRBV4-3 to TRBJ2-3; D remains unclear. The TCR was taken from an adult woman with HIV who was CMV-seropositive. The CDR3 sequence is CASSHDTRADTQYF. DNA of the CDR3: TGCGCCAGCAGCCATGACACCCGGGCAGATACGCAGTATTTT.